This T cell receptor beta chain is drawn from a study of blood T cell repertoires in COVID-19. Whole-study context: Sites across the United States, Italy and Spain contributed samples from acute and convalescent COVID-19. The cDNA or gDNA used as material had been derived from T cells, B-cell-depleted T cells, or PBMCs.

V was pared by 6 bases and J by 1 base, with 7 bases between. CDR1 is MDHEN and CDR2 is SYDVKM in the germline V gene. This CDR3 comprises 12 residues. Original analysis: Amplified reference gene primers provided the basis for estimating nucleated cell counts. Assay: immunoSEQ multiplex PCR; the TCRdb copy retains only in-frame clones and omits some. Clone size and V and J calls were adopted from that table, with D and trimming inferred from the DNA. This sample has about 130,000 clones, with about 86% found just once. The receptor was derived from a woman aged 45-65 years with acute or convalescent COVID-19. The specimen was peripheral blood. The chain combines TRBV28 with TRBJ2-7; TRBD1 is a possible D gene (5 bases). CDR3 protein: CASRTDSYEQYF. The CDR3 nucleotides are TGTGCCAGCAGGACAGATTCCTACGAGCAGTACTTC. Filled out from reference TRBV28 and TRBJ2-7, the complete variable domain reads DVKVTQSSRYLVKRTGEKVFLECVQDMDHENMFWYRQDPGLGLRLIYFSYDVKMKEKGDIPEGYSVSREKKERFSLILESASTNQTSMYLCASRTDSYEQYFGPGTRLTVT.